Each of the 14 T cell receptor beta chains below was sequenced from the same sample in a study of graft-versus-host responses after intestinal transplantation. The antigens these receptors bind are not known. This table comes from immunoSEQ multiplex PCR, and its TCRdb copy is limited to in-frame clones, with some not included. The sample holds about 120,000 clones; approximately 92% are singletons and the top ten take around 0.12%. Sequenced material: unstimulated CD4+ T cells sorted from spleen or lymph node cells, taken before intestinal transplant. The receptors originated from a human donor who received an intestinal transplant.

The chain is built from TRBV7-8 and TRBJ2-1; weak D call: TRBD2 (6 bases). V lost 6 bases and J 1 base, leaving 10 bases between the germline ends. Germline assignment: CDR1 SGHVS and CDR2 FQNEAQ. This CDR3 comprises 14 residues. DNA for the CDR3: TGTGCCAGCAGTAAGGGAGGATCCTACAATGAGCAGTTCTTC. The encoded protein is CASSKGGSYNEQFF.

The chain has TRBV28 and TRBJ1-2; D unresolved. The V end lost 2 bases, the J end lost 6 bases, and 19 bases lay between the germline ends. From germline, CDR1 is MDHEN and CDR2 SYDVKM. This CDR3 has 16 amino acids. Here the CDR3 DNA reads TGTGCCAGCAGTTTAGGTGGGCCTTTCCTTCGCGATGGCTACACCTTC. Amino acids: CASSLGGPFLRDGYTF.

The V gene is TRBV5-4, the J gene TRBJ1-1, with D perhaps TRBD1 (6 bases). From germline, CDR1 is SGHNT and CDR2 YYREEE (reference sequence). This CDR3 has 14 amino acids. Trimming left V 5 bases short and J 1 base short, with 12 bases between. The CDR3 reads CASRRQGKNTEAFF. DNA of the CDR3: TGTGCCAGCAGGCGGCAGGGGAAGAACACTGAAGCTTTCTTT.

CDR3 amino acids: CASSEAGDVWFF. The CDR3 region has the DNA TGTGCCAGCAGTGAAGCCGGGGACGTCTGGTTCTTC. The gene calls are TRBV6-1 and TRBJ2-1, with D perhaps TRBD1 or TRBD2 (5 bases each). The CDR3 runs to 12 residues. Germline loops: CDR1 MNHNS, CDR2 SASEGT. V dropped 0 bases and J dropped 15 bases, with 12 bases sitting between them.

This chain uses TRBV9 with TRBJ2-5; no definite D call. The CDR3 runs 16 residues. Germline CDR1 is SGDLS and CDR2 is YYNGEE. Trimming cost V 3 bases and J 4 bases, with 19 bases left between them. For the CDR3, the DNA is TGTGCCAGCAGCGGCTCCCAAGGATTTTATGGAGAGACCCAGTACTTC. This gives the protein CASSGSQGFYGETQYF.

This chain joins TRBV27 and TRBJ1-1; D is unclear. The CDR3 has 13 residues. In germline, CDR1 is MNHEY, CDR2 SMNVEV (reference sequence). Trimming shortened V by 3 bases and J by 5 bases, and 10 bases separated the two germline ends. The CDR3 nucleotides are TGTGCCAGCAGTTTGAGAGGAGGTACTGAAGCTTTCTTT. This codes for CASSLRGGTEAFF.

This chain connects TRBV2 to TRBJ2-4, with a weak D call TRBD1 (5 bases). From germline, CDR1 is SNHLY and CDR2 FYNNEI. Trimming stripped 1 base from V and 7 bases from J, with 14 bases between. This CDR3 spans 15 amino acids. The CDR3 sequence: CASSEEAGIKNIQYF. Here the CDR3 DNA reads TGTGCCAGCAGTGAAGAGGCAGGGATTAAGAACATTCAGTACTTC.

CDR3 nucleotides: TGTGCCAGCAGTTCGAACTACGAGCAGTACTTC. Translation gives CASSSNYEQYF. The chain employs TRBV6-5 and TRBJ2-7; D call uncertain. Per the germline V gene, CDR1 is MNHEY and CDR2 is SVGAGI. CDR3 length: 11 amino acids. Trimming shortened V by 4 bases and J by 3 bases, and 4 bases separated the two germline ends.

This clone was detected once. The chain carries TRBV7-9 and TRBJ2-1; D possibly corresponds to TRBD2 (6 bases). The CDR3 extends over 15 amino acids. V was trimmed by 5 bases and J by 7 bases, leaving 18 bases between them. Germline CDR1 and CDR2: SEHNR and FQNEAQ (reference sequence). The CDR3 DNA is TGTGCCAGCAGCCTCGGGAGATCCCTTGAGAATGAGCAGTTCTTC. Translation: CASSLGRSLENEQFF. Combining the CDR3 with reference TRBV7-9 and TRBJ2-1 gives the whole variable domain DTGVSQNPRHKITKRGQNVTFRCDPISEHNRLYWYRQTLGQGPEFLTYFQNEAQLEKSRLLSDRFSAERPKGSFSTLEIQRTEQGDSAMYLCASSLGRSLENEQFFGPGTRLTVL.

The CDR3 DNA follows: TGTGCCTGGAGTGGTGGCGCGGGAGAGGGGACCTCCTACAATGAGCAGTTCTTC. As protein: CAWSGGAGEGTSYNEQFF. The V call is TRBV30, the J call TRBJ2-1; 7 bases map to TRBD2. Germline CDR1 reads GTSNPN; CDR2 reads SVGIG (reference sequence). V dropped 1 base and J dropped 0; count of bases not matched to a gene: 12. There are 18 residues in the CDR3.

This sequence joins TRBV10-3 and TRBJ1-3; TRBD1 is a possible D gene (5 bases). The CDR3 is 13 amino acids. The germline V and J ends were trimmed by 2 bases and 3 bases, with 5 bases remaining between them. CDR1 ENHRY and CDR2 SYGVKD come from the germline V gene. The CDR3 loop reads CAISEQGGNTIYF. The CDR3 bases are TGTGCCATCAGTGAGCAGGGTGGAAACACCATATATTTT.

The chain recombines TRBV9 with TRBJ2-7; TRBD1 is a possible D gene (5 bases). The CDR3 length is 14 residues. Germline-derived CDR1 and CDR2 are SGDLS and YYNGEE. Trimming took off 3 bases at V and 5 bases at J, with 15 bases between the two ends. DNA of the CDR3: TGTGCCAGCAGCGAGGGGCCCCAGGTGAACGAGCAGTACTTC. It is translated as CASSEGPQVNEQYF.

V usage is TRBV7-9 and J usage is TRBJ2-5; maybe TRBD1 (6 bases). V was clipped by 5 bases and J by 4 bases, with 14 bases between them. Germline V gene data show CDR1 as SEHNR and CDR2 as FQNEAQ (reference sequence). CDR3 length: 14 residues. This CDR3 reads CASSPWGPGETQYF. The DNA of the CDR3 is TGTGCCAGCAGCCCATGGGGGCCGGGAGAGACCCAGTACTTC. The full variable domain, in which reference TRBV7-9 and TRBJ2-5 provide the parts outside the CDR3, is DTGVSQNPRHKITKRGQNVTFRCDPISEHNRLYWYRQTLGQGPEFLTYFQNEAQLEKSRLLSDRFSAERPKGSFSTLEIQRTEQGDSAMYLCASSPWGPGETQYFGPGTRLLVL.

The chain couples TRBV30 to TRBJ1-2, with D hard to call. This CDR3 has 14 amino acids. Germline lookup yields CDR1 GTSNPN and CDR2 SVGIG (reference sequence). V was shortened by 0 bases and J by 9 bases, with 17 bases between the two germline ends. In nucleotides, the CDR3 is TGTGCCTGGAGTGTACAGACCGCCGGAGTGAGCTACACCTTC. It yields the protein CAWSVQTAGVSYTF.